This TCR beta chain is drawn from a study of CD8 T cells in Susac syndrome (dated by TCRdb to between 2018 and 2021). Notes on the research overall: Whether CD8+ T cell activation and differentiation in Susac syndrome was antigen driven was tested using repertoire sequencing. Beyond this particular receptor, the publication reports: The study acknowledged that relatively few individuals were included in the TCR sequencing and HLA analysis.

Peripheral blood CD8+ and CD4+ T cells from healthy donors, Susac syndrome patients and multiple sclerosis patients were profiled by high-throughput TCR beta sequencing. Multiple sclerosis controls were treatment-naive patients with stable or active relapsing-remitting disease fulfilling revised McDonald criteria. Bulk CD8+ and CD4+ T cells were purified by magnetic negative isolation, whereas CD8+ TEMRA cells were enriched by FACS. Blood was drawn into EDTA tubes, processed within 24 hours, and PBMCs were isolated by density gradient centrifugation. PBMCs intended for TCR sequencing were cryopreserved in liquid nitrogen and thawed later in a water bath at 37 degrees C. Purity of sorted or isolated CD4+, CD8+ and CD8+ TEMRA cells was at least 90%. With respect to this clonotype: Its antigen remains undetermined. Per-nucleotide qualities are absent, and no much larger clonotype sits a single base away.

The CDR3, cysteine through phenylalanine, is 14 amino acids long. This entry keeps only the CDR3 DNA: 42 bases, framed from base 1. The germline ends are 7 bases apart after V is trimmed by 2 bases and J by 0 bases. CDR1 MNHEY and CDR2 SMNVEV were looked up in the germline V gene (reference sequence). RNA was extracted using the RNeasy kit, and roughly 0.5 to 1 ug of the RNA was reverse transcribed with random hexamers. The immunoSEQ multiplex PCR assay, which covers 54 Vbeta and 13 Jbeta segments, was used to amplify TCR beta CDR3 regions. PCR amplification bias was corrected using a synthetic template baseline for primer optimization and computational correction. In the paper's pipeline: Reads were annotated to V, D and J genes per IMGT and analyzed with immunoSEQ Analyzer, keeping only productive sequences. To calculate clonality, Shannon entropy was normalized by log2 of the number of productive unique sequences and then subtracted from one. Public and private clones were assessed among the 100 most prevalent clones of each patient and control. Clones were defined as Susac-specific when absent from the healthy and MS cohorts, from approximately 1,100 published viral clones and from other ImmuneACCESS disease sequences. The public reads were reprocessed in TCRdb via fastp at Q25 and MiXCR, keeping in-frame beta chains. For every CDR3 protein sequence, its rows merge into one entry that carries the most common genes and DNA. What appears here as the V and J calls and clone size reflects TCRdb's work, not the paper's. The sample records about 160,000 distinct CDR3 sequences, roughly 94% of which are singletons. Of the sample, 0.085% to 0.095% is held by the ten largest clones.

The sequence links TRBV27 to TRBJ1-1; matching of 5 bases hints at TRBD1 as the D gene. The receptor's source is a human donor with multiple sclerosis. The sequencing sample was made of CD4+ T cells from PBMCs. CDR3 loop: CASSLQGMNTEAFF. In nucleotides, the sequence is TGTGCCAGCAGTTTACAGGGAATGAACACTGAAGCTTTCTTT.